The sequence of this TCR beta chain was determined in a study of blood T cell repertoires in COVID-19. Study at large: From T cells, B-cell-depleted T cells, or PBMCs came the material, which was cDNA or gDNA.

The CDR3 extends over 15 amino acids. With 1 base clipped from V and 7 bases from J, the junction kept 4 bases outside the gene matches. Germline CDR1 reads SGHAT; CDR2 reads FQNNGV. Under the authors' procedure: Amplification of reference gene primers was used by the study to estimate nucleated cell counts. Sequenced by immunoSEQ multiplex PCR; TCRdb stores in-frame clones only, minus some. V, J and clone size are those of that table, while D and trimming were read from the DNA. The sample carries 40,000 or so clones, roughly 85% recorded once. This clonotype was sampled from a man aged 60 to 75 with active COVID-19. Sequenced: peripheral blood. This chain uses TRBV11-2 with TRBJ1-6, with 7 bases identical to TRBD1. The CDR3 spells CASSLVHRGNSPLHF. The CDR3 coding sequence is TGTGCCAGCAGCTTAGTGCACAGGGGCAATTCACCCCTCCACTTT.